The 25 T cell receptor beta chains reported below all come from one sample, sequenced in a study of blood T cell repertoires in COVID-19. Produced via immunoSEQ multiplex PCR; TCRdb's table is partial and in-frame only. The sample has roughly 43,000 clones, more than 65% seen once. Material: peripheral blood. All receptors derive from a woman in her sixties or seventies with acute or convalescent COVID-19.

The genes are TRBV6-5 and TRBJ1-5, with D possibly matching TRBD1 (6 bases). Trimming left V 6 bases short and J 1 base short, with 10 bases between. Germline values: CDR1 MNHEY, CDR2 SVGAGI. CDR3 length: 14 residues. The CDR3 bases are TGTGCCAGCAGGCCCACAGGGAGCAATCAGCCCCAGCATTTT. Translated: CASRPTGSNQPQHF.

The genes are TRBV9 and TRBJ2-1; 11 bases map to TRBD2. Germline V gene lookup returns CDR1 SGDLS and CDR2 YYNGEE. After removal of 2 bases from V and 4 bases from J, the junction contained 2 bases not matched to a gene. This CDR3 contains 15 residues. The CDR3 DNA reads TGTGCCAGCAGCGTCGGGACTAGCGGATACAATGAGCAGTTCTTC. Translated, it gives CASSVGTSGYNEQFF.

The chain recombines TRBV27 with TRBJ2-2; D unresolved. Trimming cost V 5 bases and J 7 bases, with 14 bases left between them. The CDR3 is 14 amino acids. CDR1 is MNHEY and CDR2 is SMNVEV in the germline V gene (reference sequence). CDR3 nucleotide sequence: TGTGCCAGCAGTGGCCTTGTAATTGGCGGGGAGCTGTTTTTT. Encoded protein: CASSGLVIGGELFF.

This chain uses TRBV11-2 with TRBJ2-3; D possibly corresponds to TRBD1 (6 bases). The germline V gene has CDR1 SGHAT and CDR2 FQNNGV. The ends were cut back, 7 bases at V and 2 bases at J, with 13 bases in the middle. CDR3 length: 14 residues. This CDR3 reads CASTFRGPTDTQYF. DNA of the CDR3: TGTGCCAGCACCTTCAGGGGCCCCACAGATACGCAGTATTTT.

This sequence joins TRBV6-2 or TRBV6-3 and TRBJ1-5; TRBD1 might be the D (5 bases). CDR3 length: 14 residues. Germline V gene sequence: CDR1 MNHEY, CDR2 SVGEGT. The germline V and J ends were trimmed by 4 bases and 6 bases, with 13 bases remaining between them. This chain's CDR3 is CASSSHQGTQPQHF. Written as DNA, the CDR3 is TGTGCCAGCAGTTCACACCAGGGAACTCAGCCCCAGCATTTT.

CDR3 nucleotides: TGTGCCAGCAGCCGGAGGGGGCTTCAAGAGACCCAGTACTTC. This sequence encodes CASSRRGLQETQYF. The V gene is TRBV2, the J gene TRBJ2-5, with D possibly TRBD1 on 7 matching bases. Trimming removed 6 bases from V and 2 bases from J, with 13 bases in between. The CDR3 extends over 14 amino acids. Germline-derived CDR1 and CDR2 are SNHLY and FYNNEI.

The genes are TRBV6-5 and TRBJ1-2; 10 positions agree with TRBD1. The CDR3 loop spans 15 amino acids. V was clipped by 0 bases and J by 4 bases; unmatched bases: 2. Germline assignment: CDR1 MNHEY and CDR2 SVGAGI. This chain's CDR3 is CASSYSRTGGYGYTF. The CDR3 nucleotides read TGTGCCAGCAGTTACTCAAGGACAGGGGGCTATGGCTACACCTTC.

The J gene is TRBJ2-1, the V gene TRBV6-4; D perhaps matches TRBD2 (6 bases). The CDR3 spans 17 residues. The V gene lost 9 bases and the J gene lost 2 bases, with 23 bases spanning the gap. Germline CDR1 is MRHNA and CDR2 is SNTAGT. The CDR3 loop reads CARHLALRDCPYNEQFF. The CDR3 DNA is TGTGCCAGACACCTAGCGTTGCGGGACTGTCCCTACAATGAGCAGTTCTTC.

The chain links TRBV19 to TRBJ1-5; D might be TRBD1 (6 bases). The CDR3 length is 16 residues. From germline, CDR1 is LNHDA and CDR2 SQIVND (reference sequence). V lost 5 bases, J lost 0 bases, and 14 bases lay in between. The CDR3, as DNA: TGTGCCAGTAGTTCCCGGGACACGACTAGCAATCAGCCCCAGCATTTT. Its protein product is CASSSRDTTSNQPQHF.

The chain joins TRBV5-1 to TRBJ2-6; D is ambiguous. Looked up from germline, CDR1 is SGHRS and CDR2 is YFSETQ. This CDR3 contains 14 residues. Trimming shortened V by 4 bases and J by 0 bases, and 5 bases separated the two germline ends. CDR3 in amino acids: CASSVSSGANVLTF. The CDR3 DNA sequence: TGCGCCAGCAGCGTTAGCTCTGGGGCCAACGTCCTGACTTTC.

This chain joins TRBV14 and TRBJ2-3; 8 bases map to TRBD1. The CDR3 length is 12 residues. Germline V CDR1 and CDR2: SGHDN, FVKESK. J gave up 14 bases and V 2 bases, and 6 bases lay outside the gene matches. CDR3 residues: CASSQSGGGSYF. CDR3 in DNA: TGTGCCAGCAGCCAATCAGGGGGCGGATCGTATTTT. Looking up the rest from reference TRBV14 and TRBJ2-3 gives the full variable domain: EAGVTQFPSHSVIEKGQTVTLRCDPISGHDNLYWYRRVMGKEIKFLLHFVKESKQDESGMPNNRFLAERTGGTYSTLKVQPAELEDSGVYFCASSQSGGGSYFGPGTRLTVL.

The CDR3 here is CASSLGGSTYEQYF. The CDR3 bases are TGTGCCAGCAGCTTAGGCGGGTCGACCTACGAGCAGTACTTC. The V and J genes are TRBV7-3 and TRBJ2-7; weak D call: TRBD2 (5 bases). V gave up 2 bases and J gave up 2 bases, with 10 bases separating them. The CDR3 runs to 14 residues. Germline V CDR1 and CDR2: SGHTA, FQGTGA.

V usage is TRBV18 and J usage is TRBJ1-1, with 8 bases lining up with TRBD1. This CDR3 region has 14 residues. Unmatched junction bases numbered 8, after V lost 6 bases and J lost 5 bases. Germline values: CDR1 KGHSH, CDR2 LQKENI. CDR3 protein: CASSPDRARTEAFF. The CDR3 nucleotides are TGTGCCAGCTCGCCGGACAGGGCAAGGACTGAAGCTTTCTTT.

The CDR3 loop is CASLFRGFDQPQHF. DNA of the CDR3: TGTGCCAGTCTTTTCAGGGGATTCGATCAGCCCCAGCATTTT. The V and J genes are TRBV6-6 and TRBJ1-5; maybe TRBD1 (6 bases). The germline CDR1 and CDR2 sequences are MNHNY and SVGAGI (reference sequence). V shed 9 bases and J shed 5 bases, with 17 bases lying between them. The length of the CDR3 is 14 residues.

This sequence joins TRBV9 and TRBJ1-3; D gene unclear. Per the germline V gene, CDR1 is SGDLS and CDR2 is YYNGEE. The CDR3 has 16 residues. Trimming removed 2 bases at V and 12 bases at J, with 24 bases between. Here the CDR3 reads CASSVVEGPSPNGIYF. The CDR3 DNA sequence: TGTGCCAGCAGCGTCGTGGAGGGTCCGAGTCCTAACGGCATATATTTT.

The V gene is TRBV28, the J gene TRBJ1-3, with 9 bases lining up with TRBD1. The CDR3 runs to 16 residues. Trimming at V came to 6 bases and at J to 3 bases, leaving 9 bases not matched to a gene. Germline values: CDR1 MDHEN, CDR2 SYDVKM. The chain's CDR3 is CASSLYGTGLGNTIYF. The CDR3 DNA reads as TGTGCCAGCAGCCTTTATGGGACAGGGCTTGGAAACACCATATATTTT.

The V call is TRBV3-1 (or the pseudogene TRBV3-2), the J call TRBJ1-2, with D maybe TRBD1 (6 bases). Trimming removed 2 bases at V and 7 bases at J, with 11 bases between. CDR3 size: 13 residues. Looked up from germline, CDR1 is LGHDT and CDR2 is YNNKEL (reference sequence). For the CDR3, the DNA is TGTGCCAGCAGCCAAACGGCAGGGGCTGGCTACACCTTC. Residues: CASSQTAGAGYTF.

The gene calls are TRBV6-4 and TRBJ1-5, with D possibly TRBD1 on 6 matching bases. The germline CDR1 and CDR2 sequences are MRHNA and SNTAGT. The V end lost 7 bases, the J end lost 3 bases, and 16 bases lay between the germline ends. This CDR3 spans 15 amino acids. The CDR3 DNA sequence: TGTGCCAGCAATTTACAGGGATTTGACAATCAGCCCCAGCATTTT. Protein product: CASNLQGFDNQPQHF.

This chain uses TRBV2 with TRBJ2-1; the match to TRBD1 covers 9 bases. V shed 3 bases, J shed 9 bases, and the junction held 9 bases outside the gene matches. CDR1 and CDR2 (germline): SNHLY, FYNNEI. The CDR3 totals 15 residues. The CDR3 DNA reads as TGTGCCAGCAGTGAGGACCTGGGACAGGGCGGTGAGCAGTTCTTC. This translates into CASSEDLGQGGEQFF. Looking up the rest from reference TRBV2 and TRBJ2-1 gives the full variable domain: EPEVTQTPSHQVTQMGQEVILRCVPISNHLYFYWYRQILGQKVEFLVSFYNNEISEKSEIFDDQFSVERPDGSNFTLKIRSTKLEDSAMYFCASSEDLGQGGEQFFGPGTRLTVL.

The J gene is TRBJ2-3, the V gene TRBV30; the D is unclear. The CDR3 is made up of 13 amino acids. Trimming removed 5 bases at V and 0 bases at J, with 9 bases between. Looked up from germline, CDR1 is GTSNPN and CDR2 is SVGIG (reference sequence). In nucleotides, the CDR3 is TGTGCCTGGGGGCGCCCCAGCACAGATACGCAGTATTTT. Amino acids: CAWGRPSTDTQYF.

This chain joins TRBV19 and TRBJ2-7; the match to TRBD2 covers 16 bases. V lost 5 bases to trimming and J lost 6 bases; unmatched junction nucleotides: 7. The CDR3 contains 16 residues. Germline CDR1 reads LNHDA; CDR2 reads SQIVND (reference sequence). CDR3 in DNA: TGTGCCAGTAGTCCAGGGACTAGCGGGAGGGGGCGCGAGCAGTACTTC. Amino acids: CASSPGTSGRGREQYF.

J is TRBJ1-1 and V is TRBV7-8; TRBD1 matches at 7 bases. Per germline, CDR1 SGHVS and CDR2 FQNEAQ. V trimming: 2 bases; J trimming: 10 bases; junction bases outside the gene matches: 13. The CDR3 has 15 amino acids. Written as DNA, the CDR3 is TGTGCCAGCAGCTTAACCAGACGACAGGGTAGAAGAGCTTTCTTT. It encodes CASSLTRRQGRRAFF.

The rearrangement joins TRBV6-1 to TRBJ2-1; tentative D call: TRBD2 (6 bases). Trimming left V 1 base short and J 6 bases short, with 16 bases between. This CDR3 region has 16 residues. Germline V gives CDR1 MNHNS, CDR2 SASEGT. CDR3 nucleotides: TGTGCCAGCAGTGAAGGCCCGGGAGCCCAGGGCAATGAGCAGTTCTTC. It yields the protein CASSEGPGAQGNEQFF.

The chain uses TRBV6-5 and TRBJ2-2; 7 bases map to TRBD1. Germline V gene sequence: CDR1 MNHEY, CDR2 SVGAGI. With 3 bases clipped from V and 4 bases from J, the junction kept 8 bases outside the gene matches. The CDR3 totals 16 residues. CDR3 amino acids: CASSYNRAGGTGELFF. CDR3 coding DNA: TGTGCCAGCAGTTATAACCGGGCAGGGGGCACCGGGGAGCTGTTTTTT.

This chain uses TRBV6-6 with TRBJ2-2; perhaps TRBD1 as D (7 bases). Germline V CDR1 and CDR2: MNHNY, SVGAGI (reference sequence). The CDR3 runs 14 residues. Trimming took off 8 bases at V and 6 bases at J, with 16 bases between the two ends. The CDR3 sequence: CASGRDSTPGELFF. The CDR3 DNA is TGTGCCAGCGGGCGGGACAGTACCCCCGGGGAGCTGTTTTTT.